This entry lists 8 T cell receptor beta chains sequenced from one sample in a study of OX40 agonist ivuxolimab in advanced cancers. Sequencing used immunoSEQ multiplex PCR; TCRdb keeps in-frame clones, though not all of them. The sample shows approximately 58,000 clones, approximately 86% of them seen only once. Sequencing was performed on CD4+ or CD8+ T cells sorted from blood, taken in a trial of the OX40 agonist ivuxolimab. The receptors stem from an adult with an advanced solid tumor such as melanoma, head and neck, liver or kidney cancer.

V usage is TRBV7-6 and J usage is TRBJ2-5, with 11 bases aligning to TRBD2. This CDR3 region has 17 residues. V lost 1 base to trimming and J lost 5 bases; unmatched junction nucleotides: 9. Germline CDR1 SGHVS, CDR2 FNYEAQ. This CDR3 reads CASSLGRLSSGRETQYF. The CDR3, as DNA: TGTGCCAGCAGCTTAGGCCGGTTGTCTAGCGGGAGGGAGACCCAGTACTTC.

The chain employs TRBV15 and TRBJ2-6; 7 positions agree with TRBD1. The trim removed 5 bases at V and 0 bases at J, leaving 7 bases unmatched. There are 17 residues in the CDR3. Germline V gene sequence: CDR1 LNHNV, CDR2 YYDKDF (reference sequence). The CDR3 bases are TGTGCCACCAGCTCAATGACAGGGCGCTCTGGGGCCAACGTCCTGACTTTC. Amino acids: CATSSMTGRSGANVLTF.

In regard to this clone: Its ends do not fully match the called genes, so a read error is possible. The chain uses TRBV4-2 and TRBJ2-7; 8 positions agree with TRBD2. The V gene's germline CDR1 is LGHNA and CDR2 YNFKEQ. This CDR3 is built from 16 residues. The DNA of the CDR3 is TGTGCCAGCAGCCAAGTTCCGGGACTAGTCTCCCACGAGCAGTACTTC. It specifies CASSQVPGLVSHEQYF.

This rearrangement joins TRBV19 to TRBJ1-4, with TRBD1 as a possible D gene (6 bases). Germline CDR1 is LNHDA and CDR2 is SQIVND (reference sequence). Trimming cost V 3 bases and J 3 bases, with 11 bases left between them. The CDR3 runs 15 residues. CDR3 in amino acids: CASSIGGRPNEKLFF. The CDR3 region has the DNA TGTGCCAGTAGTATCGGGGGGCGTCCTAATGAAAAACTGTTTTTT. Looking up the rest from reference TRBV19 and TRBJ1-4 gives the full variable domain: DGGITQSPKYLFRKEGQNVTLSCEQNLNHDAMYWYRQDPGQGLRLIYYSQIVNDFQKGDIAEGYSVSREKKESFPLTVTSAQKNPTAFYLCASSIGGRPNEKLFFGSGTQLSVL.

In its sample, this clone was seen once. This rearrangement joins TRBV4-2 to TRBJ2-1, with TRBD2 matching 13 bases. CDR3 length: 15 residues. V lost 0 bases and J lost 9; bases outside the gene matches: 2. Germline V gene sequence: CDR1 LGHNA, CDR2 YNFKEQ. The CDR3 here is CASSQETSGGTEQFF. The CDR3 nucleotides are TGTGCCAGCAGCCAAGAGACTAGCGGGGGGACTGAGCAGTTCTTC.

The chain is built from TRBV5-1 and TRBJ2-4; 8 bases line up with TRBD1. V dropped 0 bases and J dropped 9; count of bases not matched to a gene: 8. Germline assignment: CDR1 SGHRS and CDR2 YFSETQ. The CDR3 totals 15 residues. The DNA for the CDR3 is TGCGCCAGCAGCTTGGACGGGACAGGTGGGGTCATTCAGTACTTC. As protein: CASSLDGTGGVIQYF.

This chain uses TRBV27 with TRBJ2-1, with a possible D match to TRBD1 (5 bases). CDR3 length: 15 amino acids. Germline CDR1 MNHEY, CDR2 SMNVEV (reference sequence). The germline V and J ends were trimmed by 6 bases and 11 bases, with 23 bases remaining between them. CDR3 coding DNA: TGTGCCAGCAGCCACGACAGTCTCCCTGAGTCTCAGCAGTTCTTC. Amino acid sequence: CASSHDSLPESQQFF.

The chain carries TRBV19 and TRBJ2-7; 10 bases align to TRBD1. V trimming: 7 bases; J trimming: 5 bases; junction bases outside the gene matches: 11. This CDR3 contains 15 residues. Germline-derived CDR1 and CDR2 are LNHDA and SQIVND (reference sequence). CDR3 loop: CASTTFGTGDDEQYF. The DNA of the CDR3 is TGTGCCAGTACTACATTCGGGACAGGGGACGACGAGCAGTACTTC. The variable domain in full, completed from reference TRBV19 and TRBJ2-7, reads DGGITQSPKYLFRKEGQNVTLSCEQNLNHDAMYWYRQDPGQGLRLIYYSQIVNDFQKGDIAEGYSVSREKKESFPLTVTSAQKNPTAFYLCASTTFGTGDDEQYFGPGTRLTVT.